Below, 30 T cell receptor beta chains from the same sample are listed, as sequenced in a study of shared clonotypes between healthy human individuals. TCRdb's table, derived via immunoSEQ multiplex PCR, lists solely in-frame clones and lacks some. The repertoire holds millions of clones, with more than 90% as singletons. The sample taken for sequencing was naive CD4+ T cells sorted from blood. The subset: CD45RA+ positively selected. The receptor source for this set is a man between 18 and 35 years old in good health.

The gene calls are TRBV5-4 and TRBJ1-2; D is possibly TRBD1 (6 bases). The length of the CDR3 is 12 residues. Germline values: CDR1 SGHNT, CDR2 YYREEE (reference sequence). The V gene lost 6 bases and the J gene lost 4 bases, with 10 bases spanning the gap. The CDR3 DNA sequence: TGTGCCAGCAAGGGGGACGGCTATGGCTACACCTTC. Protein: CASKGDGYGYTF.

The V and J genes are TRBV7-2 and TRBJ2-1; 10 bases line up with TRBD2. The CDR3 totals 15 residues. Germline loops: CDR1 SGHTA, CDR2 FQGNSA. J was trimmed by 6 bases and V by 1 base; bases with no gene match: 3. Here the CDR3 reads CASSLERGGTNEQFF. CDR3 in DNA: TGTGCCAGCAGCTTAGAGCGGGGGGGCACCAATGAGCAGTTCTTC.

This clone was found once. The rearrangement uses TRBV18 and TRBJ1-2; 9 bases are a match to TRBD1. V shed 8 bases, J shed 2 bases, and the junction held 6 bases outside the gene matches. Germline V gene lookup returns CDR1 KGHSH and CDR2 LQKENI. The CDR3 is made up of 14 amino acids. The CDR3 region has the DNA TGTGCCAGCGGACAGGGGATCCTCAACTATGGCTACACCTTC. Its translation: CASGQGILNYGYTF.

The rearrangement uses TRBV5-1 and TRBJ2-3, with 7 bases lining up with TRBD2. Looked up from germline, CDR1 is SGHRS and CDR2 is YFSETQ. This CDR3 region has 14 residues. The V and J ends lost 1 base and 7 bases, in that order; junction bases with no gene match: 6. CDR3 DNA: TGCGCCAGCAGCTTGCTTACGGGGGGAAATACGCAGTATTTT. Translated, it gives CASSLLTGGNTQYF.

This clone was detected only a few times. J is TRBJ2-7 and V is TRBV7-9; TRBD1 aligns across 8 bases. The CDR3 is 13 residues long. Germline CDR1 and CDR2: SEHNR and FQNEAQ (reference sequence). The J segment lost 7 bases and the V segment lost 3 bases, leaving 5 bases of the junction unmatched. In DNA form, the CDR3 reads TGTGCCAGCAGCTTCCAGGGGGCAGGGGAGCAGTACTTC. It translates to CASSFQGAGEQYF.

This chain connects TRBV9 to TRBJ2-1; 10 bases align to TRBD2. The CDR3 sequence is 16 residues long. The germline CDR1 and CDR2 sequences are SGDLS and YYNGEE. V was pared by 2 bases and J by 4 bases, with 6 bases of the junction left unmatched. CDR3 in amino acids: CASSVSGGRGYNEQFF. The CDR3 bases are TGTGCCAGCAGCGTTAGCGGGGGGCGGGGATACAATGAGCAGTTCTTC.

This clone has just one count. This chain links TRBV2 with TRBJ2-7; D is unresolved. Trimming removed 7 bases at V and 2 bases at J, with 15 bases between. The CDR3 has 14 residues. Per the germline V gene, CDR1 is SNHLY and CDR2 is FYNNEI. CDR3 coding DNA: TGTGCCAGCAAAGTGCAGGCCCCGACCTACGAGCAGTACTTC. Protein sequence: CASKVQAPTYEQYF.

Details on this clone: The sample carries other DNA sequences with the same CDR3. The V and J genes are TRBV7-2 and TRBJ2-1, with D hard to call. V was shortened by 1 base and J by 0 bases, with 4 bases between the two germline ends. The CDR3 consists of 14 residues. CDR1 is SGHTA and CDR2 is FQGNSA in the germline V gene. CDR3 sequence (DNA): TGTGCCAGCAGCTTAGTGAGCTCCTACAATGAGCAGTTCTTC. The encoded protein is CASSLVSSYNEQFF.

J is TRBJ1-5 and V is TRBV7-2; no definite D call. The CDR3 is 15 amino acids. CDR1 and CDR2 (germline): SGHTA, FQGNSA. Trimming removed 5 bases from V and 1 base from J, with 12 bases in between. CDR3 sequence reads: CASSHDTGSNQPQHF. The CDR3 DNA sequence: TGTGCCAGCAGCCACGACACGGGAAGCAATCAGCCCCAGCATTTT.

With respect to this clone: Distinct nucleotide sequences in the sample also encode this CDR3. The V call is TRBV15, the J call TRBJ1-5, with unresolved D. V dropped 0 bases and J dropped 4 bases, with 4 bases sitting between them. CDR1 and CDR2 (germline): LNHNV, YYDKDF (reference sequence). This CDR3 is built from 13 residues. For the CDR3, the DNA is TGTGCCACCAGCAGAGATAAGAATCAGCCCCAGCATTTT. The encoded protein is CATSRDKNQPQHF.

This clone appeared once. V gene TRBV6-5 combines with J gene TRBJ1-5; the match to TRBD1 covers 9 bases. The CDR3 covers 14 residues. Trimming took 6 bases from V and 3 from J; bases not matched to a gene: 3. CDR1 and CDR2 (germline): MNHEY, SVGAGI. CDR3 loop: CASRQGATNQPQHF. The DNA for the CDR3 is TGTGCCAGCAGACAGGGGGCTACCAATCAGCCCCAGCATTTT.

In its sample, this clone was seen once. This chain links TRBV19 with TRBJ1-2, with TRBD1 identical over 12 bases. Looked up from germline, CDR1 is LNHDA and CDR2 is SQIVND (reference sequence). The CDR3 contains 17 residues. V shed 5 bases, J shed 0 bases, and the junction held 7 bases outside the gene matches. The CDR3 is CASSFTGQGATNYGYTF. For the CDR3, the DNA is TGTGCCAGTAGTTTCACGGGACAGGGGGCTACTAACTATGGCTACACCTTC.

CDR3 nucleotides: TGTGCCAGCAGCCCCTCGGGGGGCGGGCCCACCGGGGAGCTGTTTTTT. This encodes CASSPSGGGPTGELFF. This chain joins TRBV7-2 and TRBJ2-2; D may be TRBD2 (7 bases). Per germline, CDR1 SGHTA and CDR2 FQGNSA. The CDR3 is made up of 16 amino acids. The V gene lost 5 bases and the J gene lost 4 bases, with 17 bases spanning the gap.

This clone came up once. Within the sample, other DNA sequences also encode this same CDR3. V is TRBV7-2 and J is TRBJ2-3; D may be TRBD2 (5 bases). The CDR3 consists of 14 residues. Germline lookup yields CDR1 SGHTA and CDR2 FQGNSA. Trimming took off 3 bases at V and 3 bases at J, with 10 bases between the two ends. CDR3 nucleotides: TGTGCCAGCAGCTTGGTCGGGAAAACAGATACGCAGTATTTT. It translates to CASSLVGKTDTQYF.

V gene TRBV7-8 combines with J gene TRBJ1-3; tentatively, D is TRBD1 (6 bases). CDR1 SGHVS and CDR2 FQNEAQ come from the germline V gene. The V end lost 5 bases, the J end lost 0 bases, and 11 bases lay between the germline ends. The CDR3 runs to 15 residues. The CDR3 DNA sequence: TGTGCCAGCAGCGACGGGACAAACTCTGGAAACACCATATATTTT. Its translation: CASSDGTNSGNTIYF.

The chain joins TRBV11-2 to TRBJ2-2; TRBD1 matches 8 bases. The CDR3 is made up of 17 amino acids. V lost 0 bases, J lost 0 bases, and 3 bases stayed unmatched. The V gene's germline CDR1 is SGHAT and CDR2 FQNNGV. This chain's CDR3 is CASSLDQQGANTGELFF. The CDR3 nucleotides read TGTGCCAGCAGCTTAGATCAACAGGGGGCGAACACCGGGGAGCTGTTTTTT.

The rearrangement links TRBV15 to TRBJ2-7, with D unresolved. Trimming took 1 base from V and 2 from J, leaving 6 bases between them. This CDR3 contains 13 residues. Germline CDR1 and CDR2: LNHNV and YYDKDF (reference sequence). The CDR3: CATSRGLTYEQYF. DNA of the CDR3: TGTGCCACCAGCAGAGGGCTAACCTACGAGCAGTACTTC.

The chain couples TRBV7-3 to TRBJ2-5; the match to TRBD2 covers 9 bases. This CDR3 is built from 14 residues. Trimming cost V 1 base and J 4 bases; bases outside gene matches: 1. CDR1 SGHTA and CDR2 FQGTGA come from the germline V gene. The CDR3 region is CASSLSSGGETQYF. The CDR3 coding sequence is TGTGCCAGCAGCTTAAGTAGCGGGGGAGAGACCCAGTACTTC.

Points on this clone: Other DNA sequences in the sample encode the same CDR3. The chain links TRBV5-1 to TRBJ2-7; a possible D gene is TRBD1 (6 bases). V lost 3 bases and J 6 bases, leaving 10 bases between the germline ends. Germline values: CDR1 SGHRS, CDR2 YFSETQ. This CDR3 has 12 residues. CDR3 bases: TGCGCCAGCAGCTCGGAAGGGGGCGAGCAGTACTTC. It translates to CASSSEGGEQYF.

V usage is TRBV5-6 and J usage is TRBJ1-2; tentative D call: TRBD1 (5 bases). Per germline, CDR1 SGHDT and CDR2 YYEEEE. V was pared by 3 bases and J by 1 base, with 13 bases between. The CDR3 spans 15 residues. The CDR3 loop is CASSSRGVVNYGYTF. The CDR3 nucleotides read TGTGCCAGCAGCTCGCGAGGGGTTGTTAACTATGGCTACACCTTC.

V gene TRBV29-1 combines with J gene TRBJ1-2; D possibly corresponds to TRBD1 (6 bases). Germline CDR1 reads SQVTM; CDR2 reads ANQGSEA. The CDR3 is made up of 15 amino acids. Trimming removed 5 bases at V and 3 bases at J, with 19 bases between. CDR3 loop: CSVLPGGQGDYGYTF. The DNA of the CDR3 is TGCAGCGTTCTCCCGGGGGGGCAGGGTGACTATGGCTACACCTTC.

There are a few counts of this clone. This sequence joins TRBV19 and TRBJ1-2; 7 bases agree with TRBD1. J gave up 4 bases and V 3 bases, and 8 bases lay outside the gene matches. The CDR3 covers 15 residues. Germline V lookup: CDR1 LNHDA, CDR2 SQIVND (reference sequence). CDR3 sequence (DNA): TGTGCCAGTAGTATTGTGACAGGGACTACCTATGGCTACACCTTC. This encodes CASSIVTGTTYGYTF.

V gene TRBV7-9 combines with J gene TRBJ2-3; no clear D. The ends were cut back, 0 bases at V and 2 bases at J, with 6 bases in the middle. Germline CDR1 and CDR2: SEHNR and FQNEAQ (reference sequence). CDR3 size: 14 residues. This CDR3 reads CASSLAWTTDTQYF. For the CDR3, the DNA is TGTGCCAGCAGCTTAGCCTGGACCACAGATACGCAGTATTTT.

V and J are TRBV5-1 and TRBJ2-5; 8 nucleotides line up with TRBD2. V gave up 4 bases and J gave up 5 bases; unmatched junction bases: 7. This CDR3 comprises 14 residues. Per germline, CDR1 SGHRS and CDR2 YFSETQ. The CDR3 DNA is TGCGCCAGCAGCCCAGGGACTAGATCGGAGACCCAGTACTTC. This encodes CASSPGTRSETQYF.

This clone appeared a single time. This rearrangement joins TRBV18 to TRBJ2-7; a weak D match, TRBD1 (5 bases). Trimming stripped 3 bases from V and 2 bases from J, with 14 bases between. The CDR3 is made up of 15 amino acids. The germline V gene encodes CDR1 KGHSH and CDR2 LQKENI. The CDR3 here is CASSPLGAAAYEQYF. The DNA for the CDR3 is TGTGCCAGCTCACCGTTAGGGGCCGCTGCCTACGAGCAGTACTTC.

CDR3 residues: CASIPGGTYNEQFF. Written as DNA, the CDR3 is TGTGCCAGCATACCAGGGGGCACCTACAATGAGCAGTTCTTC. This chain links TRBV6-1 with TRBJ2-1, with TRBD1 matching 8 bases. After removal of 7 bases from V and 2 bases from J, the junction contained 4 bases not matched to a gene. This CDR3 contains 14 residues. Germline-derived CDR1 and CDR2 are MNHNS and SASEGT.

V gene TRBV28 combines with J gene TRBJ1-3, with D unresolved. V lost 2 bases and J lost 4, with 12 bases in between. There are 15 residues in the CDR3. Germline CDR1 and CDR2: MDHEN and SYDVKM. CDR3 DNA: TGTGCCAGCAGTTTAGGCCGGGCACTAGGAAACACCATATATTTT. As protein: CASSLGRALGNTIYF.

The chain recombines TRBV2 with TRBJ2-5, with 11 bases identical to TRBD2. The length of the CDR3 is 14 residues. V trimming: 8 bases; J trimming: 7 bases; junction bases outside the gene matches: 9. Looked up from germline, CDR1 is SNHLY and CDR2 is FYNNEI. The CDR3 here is CASGFSGGAGTQYF. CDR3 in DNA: TGTGCCAGCGGGTTTAGCGGGGGGGCCGGGACCCAGTACTTC.

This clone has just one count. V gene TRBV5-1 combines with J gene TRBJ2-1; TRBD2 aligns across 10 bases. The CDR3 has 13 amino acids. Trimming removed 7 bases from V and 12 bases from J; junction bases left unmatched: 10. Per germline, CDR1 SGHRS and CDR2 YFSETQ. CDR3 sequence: CASEGSGGLGQFF. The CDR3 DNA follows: TGCGCCAGCGAAGGTAGCGGGGGGCTAGGGCAGTTCTTC.

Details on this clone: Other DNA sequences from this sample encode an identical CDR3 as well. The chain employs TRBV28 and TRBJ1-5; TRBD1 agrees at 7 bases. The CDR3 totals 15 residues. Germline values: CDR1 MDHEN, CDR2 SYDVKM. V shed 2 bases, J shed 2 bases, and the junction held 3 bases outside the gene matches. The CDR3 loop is CASSLLTGGNQPQHF. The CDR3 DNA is TGTGCCAGCAGTTTACTCACAGGGGGCAATCAGCCCCAGCATTTT.